This T cell receptor (beta chain) was obtained from a study of pediatric ulcerative colitis. Broader study findings: Ulcerative colitis patients shared more blood-rectal clones than controls. All ulcerative colitis patients, but no controls, carried a couple of rectal clonotypes.

Germline V CDR1 and CDR2: LNHDA, SQIVND (reference sequence). The J segment lost 4 bases and the V segment lost 4 bases, leaving 4 bases of the junction unmatched. There are 14 residues in the CDR3. Samples were sequenced at Survey level, maximum 500,000 reads. Measured with immunoSEQ multiplex PCR; TCRdb has only the in-frame clones, and not every one. This sample has approximately 37,000 clones, with over 70% found just once. The rectum was sampled with one to two pinch biopsies at colonoscopy. The diagnostic colonoscopy in ulcerative colitis patients preceded any immunosuppressive treatment. A word on this clone: The antigen remains unidentified. The sample has other DNA sequences that encode this CDR3 too.

The clonotype was recovered from a boy younger than 18 with severe ulcerative colitis. The sequenced material came from gut tissue. This chain joins TRBV19 and TRBJ1-5; 7 bases map to TRBD1. The CDR3 protein is CASSTSGGNQPQHF. CDR3 DNA: TGTGCCAGTAGTACCTCAGGGGGAAATCAGCCCCAGCATTTT.